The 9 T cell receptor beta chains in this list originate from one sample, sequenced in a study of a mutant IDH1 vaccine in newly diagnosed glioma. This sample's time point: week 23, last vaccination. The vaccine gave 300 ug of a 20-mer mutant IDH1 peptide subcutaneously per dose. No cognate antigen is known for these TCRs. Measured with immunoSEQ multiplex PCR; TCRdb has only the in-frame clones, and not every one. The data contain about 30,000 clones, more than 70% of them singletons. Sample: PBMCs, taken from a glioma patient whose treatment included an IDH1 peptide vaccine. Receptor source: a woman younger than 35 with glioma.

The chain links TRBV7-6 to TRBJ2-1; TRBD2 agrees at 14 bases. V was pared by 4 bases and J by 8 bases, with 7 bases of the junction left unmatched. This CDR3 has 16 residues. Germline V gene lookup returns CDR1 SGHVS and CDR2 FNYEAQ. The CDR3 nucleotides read TGTGCCAGCAGCTCCCGCGGGACTAGCGGGAGTGATGAGCAGTTCTTC. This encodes CASSSRGTSGSDEQFF.

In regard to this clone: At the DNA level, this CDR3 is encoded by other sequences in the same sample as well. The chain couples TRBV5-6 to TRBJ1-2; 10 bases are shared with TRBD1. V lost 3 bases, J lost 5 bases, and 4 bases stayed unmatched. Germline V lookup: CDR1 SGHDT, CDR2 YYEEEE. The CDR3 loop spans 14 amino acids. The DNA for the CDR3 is TGTGCCAGCAGCTCCGGGACAGGGGATTATGGCTACACCTTC. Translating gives CASSSGTGDYGYTF.

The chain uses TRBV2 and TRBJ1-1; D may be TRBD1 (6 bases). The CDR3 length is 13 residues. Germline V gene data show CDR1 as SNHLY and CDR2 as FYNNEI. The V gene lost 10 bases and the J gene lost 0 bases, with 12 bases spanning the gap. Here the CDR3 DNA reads TGTGCCACGGAGGACAGAGTGAACACTGAAGCTTTCTTT. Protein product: CATEDRVNTEAFF.

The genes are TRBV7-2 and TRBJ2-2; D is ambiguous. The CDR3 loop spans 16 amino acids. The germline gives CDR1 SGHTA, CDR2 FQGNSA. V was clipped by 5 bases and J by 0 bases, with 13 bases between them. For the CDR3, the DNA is TGTGCCAGCAGCCGCTTTGGCGGTTCGAACACCGGGGAGCTGTTTTTT. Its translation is CASSRFGGSNTGELFF. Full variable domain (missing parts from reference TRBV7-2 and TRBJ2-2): GAGVSQSPSNKVTEKGKDVELRCDPISGHTALYWYRQSLGQGLEFLIYFQGNSAPDKSGLPSDRFSAERTGGSVSTLTIQRTQQEDSAVYLCASSRFGGSNTGELFFGEGSRLTVL.

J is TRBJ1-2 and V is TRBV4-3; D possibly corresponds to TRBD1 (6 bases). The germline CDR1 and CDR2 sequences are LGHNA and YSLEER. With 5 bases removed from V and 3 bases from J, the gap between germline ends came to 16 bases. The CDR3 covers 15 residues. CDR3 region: CASSIGRGLYYGYTF. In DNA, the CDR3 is TGCGCCAGCAGCATAGGGAGGGGGTTGTACTATGGCTACACCTTC.

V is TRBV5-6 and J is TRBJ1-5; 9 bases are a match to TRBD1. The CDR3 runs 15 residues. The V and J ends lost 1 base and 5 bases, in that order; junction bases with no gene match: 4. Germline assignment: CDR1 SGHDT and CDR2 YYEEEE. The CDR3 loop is CASSLLGDRDQPQHF. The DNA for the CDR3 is TGTGCCAGCAGCTTGTTAGGGGACAGGGATCAGCCCCAGCATTTT.

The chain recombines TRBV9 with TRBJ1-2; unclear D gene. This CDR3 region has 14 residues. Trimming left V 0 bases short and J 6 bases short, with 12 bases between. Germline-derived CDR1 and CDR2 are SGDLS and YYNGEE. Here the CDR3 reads CASSVVRGYDGYTF. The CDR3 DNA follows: TGTGCCAGCAGCGTAGTTCGAGGGTATGATGGCTACACCTTC.

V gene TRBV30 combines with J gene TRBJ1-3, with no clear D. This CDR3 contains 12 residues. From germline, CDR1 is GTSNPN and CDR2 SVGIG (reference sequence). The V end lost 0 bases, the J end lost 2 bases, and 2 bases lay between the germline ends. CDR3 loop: CAWSVAGNTIYF. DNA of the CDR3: TGTGCCTGGAGTGTTGCTGGAAACACCATATATTTT.

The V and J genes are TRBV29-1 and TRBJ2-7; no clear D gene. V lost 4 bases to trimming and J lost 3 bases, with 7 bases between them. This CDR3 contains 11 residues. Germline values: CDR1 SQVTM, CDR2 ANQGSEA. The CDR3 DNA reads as TGCAGCGTTGGACGCGACTACGAGCAGTACTTC. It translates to CSVGRDYEQYF.